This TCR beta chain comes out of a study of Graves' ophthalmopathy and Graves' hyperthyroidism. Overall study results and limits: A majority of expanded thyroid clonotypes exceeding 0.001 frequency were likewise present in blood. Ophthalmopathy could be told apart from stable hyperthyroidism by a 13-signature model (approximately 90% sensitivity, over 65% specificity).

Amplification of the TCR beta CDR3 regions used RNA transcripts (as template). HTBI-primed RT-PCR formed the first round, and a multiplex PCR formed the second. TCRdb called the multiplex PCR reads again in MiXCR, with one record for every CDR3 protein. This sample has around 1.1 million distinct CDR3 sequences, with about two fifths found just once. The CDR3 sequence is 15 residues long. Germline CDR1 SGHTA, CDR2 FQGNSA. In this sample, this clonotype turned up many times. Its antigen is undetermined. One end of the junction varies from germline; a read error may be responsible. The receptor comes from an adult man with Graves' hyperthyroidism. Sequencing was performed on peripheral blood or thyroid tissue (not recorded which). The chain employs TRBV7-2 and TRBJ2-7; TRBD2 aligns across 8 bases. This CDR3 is CASSLASGGWDEQYF. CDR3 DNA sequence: TGTGCCAGCAGCCTAGCCAGCGGGGGCTGGGACGAGCAGTACTTC.